The 6 T cell receptor beta chains below all came from one sample that was sequenced in a study of radiation and T cells in renal cell carcinoma. The time point is: blood 2 weeks post-SBRT. The treatment is: 15 Gy SBRT to primary tumor, nephrectomy 4 weeks later. This table comes from immunoSEQ multiplex PCR, and its TCRdb copy is limited to in-frame clones, with some not included. This table holds about 120,000 clones, about 81% found once. Sample: blood, taken from a patient whose treatment included radiotherapy and nephrectomy. Source of these receptors: a man in his forties or fifties with renal cell carcinoma.

This clone was seen just once. This chain links TRBV18 with TRBJ2-3; 7 nucleotides align to TRBD2. After removal of 3 bases from V and 0 bases from J, the junction contained 9 bases not matched to a gene. This CDR3 is built from 17 residues. Germline lookup yields CDR1 KGHSH and CDR2 LQKENI. The CDR3 DNA sequence: TGTGCCAGCTCACCTAACGCCGCGGGAGCGAGCACAGATACGCAGTATTTT. Translating it yields CASSPNAAGASTDTQYF.

The V and J genes are TRBV4-2 and TRBJ2-7, with D perhaps TRBD1 (5 bases). Germline CDR1 LGHNA, CDR2 YNFKEQ. There are 17 residues in the CDR3. Trimming stripped 1 base from V and 3 bases from J, with 19 bases between. The CDR3 DNA is TGTGCCAGCAGCCAAGTAGTACAGGCAGACAGTTTCTACGAGCAGTACTTC. This gives the protein CASSQVVQADSFYEQYF.

This chain connects TRBV30 to TRBJ1-2; D call uncertain. This CDR3 is built from 13 residues. The germline V and J ends were trimmed by 2 bases and 8 bases, with 15 bases remaining between them. Germline assignment: CDR1 GTSNPN and CDR2 SVGIG (reference sequence). CDR3 sequence reads: CAWSLIGGIGYTF. In DNA, the CDR3 is TGTGCCTGGAGTCTGATAGGTGGAATAGGCTACACCTTC. Filled out from reference TRBV30 and TRBJ1-2, the complete variable domain reads SQTIHQWPATLVQPVGSPLSLECTVEGTSNPNLYWYRQAAGRGLQLLFYSVGIGQISSEVPQNLSASRPQDRQFILSSKKLLLSDSGFYLCAWSLIGGIGYTFGSGTRLTVV.

The rearrangement joins TRBV27 to TRBJ1-2, with D possibly being TRBD1 (5 bases). Looked up from germline, CDR1 is MNHEY and CDR2 is SMNVEV (reference sequence). The CDR3 totals 15 residues. Trimming left V 1 base short and J 2 bases short, with 11 bases between. CDR3 loop: CASSLYGTENYGYTF. The DNA of the CDR3 is TGTGCCAGCAGTTTATACGGGACGGAGAACTATGGCTACACCTTC.

The J gene is TRBJ1-4, the V gene TRBV7-8; the D is unclear. Germline V gives CDR1 SGHVS, CDR2 FQNEAQ. Between the trimmed V and J ends, which lost 3 bases and 8 bases, there was a span of 13 bases. The CDR3 has 14 residues. CDR3 region: CASSFYSLGEKLFF. DNA of the CDR3: TGTGCCAGCAGCTTTTACAGCCTGGGGGAAAAACTGTTTTTT.

This clone was counted once. The V and J genes are TRBV30 and TRBJ2-3; TRBD2 might be the D (7 bases). The CDR3 consists of 14 residues. Trimming took 3 bases from V and 6 from J, leaving 16 bases between them. Germline loops: CDR1 GTSNPN, CDR2 SVGIG (reference sequence). The chain's CDR3 is CAWRRGGARDTQYF. The DNA for the CDR3 is TGTGCCTGGAGAAGGGGGGGTGCTCGGGATACGCAGTATTTT.